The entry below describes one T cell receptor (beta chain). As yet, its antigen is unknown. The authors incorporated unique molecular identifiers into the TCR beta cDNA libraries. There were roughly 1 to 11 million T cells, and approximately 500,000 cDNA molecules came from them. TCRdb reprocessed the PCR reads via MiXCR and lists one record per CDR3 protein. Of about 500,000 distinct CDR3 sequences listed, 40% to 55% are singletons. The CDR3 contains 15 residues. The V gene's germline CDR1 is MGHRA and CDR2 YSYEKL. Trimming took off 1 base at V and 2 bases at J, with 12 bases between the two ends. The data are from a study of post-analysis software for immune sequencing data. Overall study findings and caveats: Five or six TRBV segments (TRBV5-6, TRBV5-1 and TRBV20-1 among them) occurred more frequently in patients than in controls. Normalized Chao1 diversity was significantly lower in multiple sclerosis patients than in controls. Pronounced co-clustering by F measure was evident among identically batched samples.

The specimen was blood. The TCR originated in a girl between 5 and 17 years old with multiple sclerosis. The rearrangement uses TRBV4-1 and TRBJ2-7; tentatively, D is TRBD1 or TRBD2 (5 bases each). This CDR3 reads CASSQVPRDPYEQYF. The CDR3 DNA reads TGCGCCAGCAGCCAAGTTCCTCGGGACCCCTACGAGCAGTACTTC.